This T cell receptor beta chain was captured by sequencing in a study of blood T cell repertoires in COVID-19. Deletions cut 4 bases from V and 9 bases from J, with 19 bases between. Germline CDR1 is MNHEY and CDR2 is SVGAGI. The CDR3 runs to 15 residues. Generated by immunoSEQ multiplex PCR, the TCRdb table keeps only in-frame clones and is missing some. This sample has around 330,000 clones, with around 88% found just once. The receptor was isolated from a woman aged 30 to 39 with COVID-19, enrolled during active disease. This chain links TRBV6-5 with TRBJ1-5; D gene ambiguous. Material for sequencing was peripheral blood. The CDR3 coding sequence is TGTGCCAGCAGTTCCGACCTAACCGGAGCGTGGCCCCAGCATTTT. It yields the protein CASSSDLTGAWPQHF.